The 21 T cell receptor beta chains reported below all come from one sample, sequenced in a study of post-analysis software for immune sequencing data. Study-level findings and limits: Controls showed lower frequencies than patients for roughly five TRBV segments, and TRBV5-6, TRBV5-1 and TRBV20-1 were among these.

Each TCR beta cDNA library carried unique molecular identifiers. TCRdb recomputed calls from the PCR reads with MiXCR, one row per CDR3 protein. The data show 600,000 to 700,000 distinct CDR3 sequences, 55% to 60% seen once. Their target antigens are unknown. Sequenced sample: blood. These receptors all stem from a girl aged 2-10 years with multiple sclerosis.

This clonotype has a handful of counts. The chain couples TRBV20-1 to TRBJ1-4; D gene ambiguous. Trimming took 6 bases from V and 5 from J, leaving 16 bases between them. Germline-derived CDR1 and CDR2 are DFQATT and SNEGSKA (reference sequence). This CDR3 contains 14 residues. The CDR3 loop is CSASPGGPNEKLFF. CDR3 DNA: TGCAGTGCCTCCCCTGGAGGGCCCAATGAAAAACTGTTTTTT.

The CDR3 DNA follows: TGCAGCGTTGAGCCCGGGGAATACAATGAGCAGTTCTTC. It encodes CSVEPGEYNEQFF. The rearrangement joins TRBV29-1 to TRBJ2-1, with D possibly being TRBD2 (5 bases). This CDR3 spans 13 amino acids. V was shortened by 3 bases and J by 4 bases, with 10 bases between the two germline ends. The germline V gene encodes CDR1 SQVTM and CDR2 ANQGSEA.

The chain recombines TRBV12-3 or TRBV12-4 with TRBJ1-5; D not certain. CDR3 length: 14 residues. Trimming removed 8 bases at V and 0 bases at J, with 11 bases between. This CDR3 is CASRPAISNQPQHF. DNA for the CDR3: TGTGCCAGCCGCCCCGCTATTAGCAATCAGCCCCAGCATTTT.

This chain joins TRBV9 and TRBJ2-5; 7 bases match TRBD1. Trimming removed 3 bases from V and 2 bases from J; junction bases left unmatched: 10. Per germline, CDR1 SGDLS and CDR2 YYNGEE. The CDR3 contains 16 residues. CDR3 protein: CASSAVTGMMQETQYF. The CDR3 nucleotides are TGTGCCAGCAGCGCCGTGACAGGGATGATGCAAGAGACCCAGTACTTC.

This clonotype was counted between two and nine times. CDR3 nucleotides: TGTGCCAGTATCGCGACCCCAGGGGGCGGCGGCTCACCCCTCCACTTT. It encodes CASIATPGGGGSPLHF. J is TRBJ1-6 and V is TRBV12-3 or TRBV12-4, with TRBD1 matching 8 bases. J lost 10 bases, V lost 9 bases, and 17 bases had no gene match. CDR3 length: 16 residues.

This chain uses TRBV5-1 with TRBJ2-3; 15 positions match TRBD2. Germline CDR1 and CDR2: SGHRS and YFSETQ. V shed 1 base, J shed 5 bases, and the junction held 5 bases outside the gene matches. This CDR3 region has 17 residues. The CDR3 reads CASSLLGLAGGLDTQYF. In nucleotides, the CDR3 is TGCGCCAGCAGCTTGTTGGGACTAGCGGGAGGTTTAGATACGCAGTATTTT.

The chain joins TRBV5-5 to TRBJ1-5; no firm D call. The CDR3 length is 15 residues. The germline gives CDR1 SGHKS, CDR2 YYEKEE (reference sequence). Between the trimmed V and J ends, which lost 1 base and 3 bases, there was a span of 11 bases. CDR3 protein: CASSLSLQINQPQHF. The CDR3, as DNA: TGTGCCAGCAGCTTGAGCCTACAAATCAATCAGCCCCAGCATTTT.

This sequence joins TRBV20-1 and TRBJ2-1, with TRBD1 matching over 8 bases. Germline V gives CDR1 DFQATT, CDR2 SNEGSKA (reference sequence). CDR3 length: 15 residues. With 0 bases clipped from V and 8 bases from J, the junction kept 9 bases outside the gene matches. The CDR3 spells CSARDDRQGRHEQFF. CDR3 coding DNA: TGCAGTGCTAGAGATGATAGACAGGGGCGCCATGAGCAGTTCTTC.

V usage is TRBV27 and J usage is TRBJ1-1; unclear D gene. V was pared by 7 bases and J by 5 bases, with 23 bases between. Germline V CDR1 and CDR2: MNHEY, SMNVEV (reference sequence). This CDR3 has 16 residues. The CDR3 region has the DNA TGTGCCAGCAAATTTCTGGAGGGCGGAATCACAACTGAAGCTTTCTTT. Amino acid sequence: CASKFLEGGITTEAFF.

The chain recombines TRBV12-3 or TRBV12-4 with TRBJ1-4; 12 bases line up with TRBD1. CDR3 length equals 17 residues. V gave up 7 bases and J gave up 2 bases; unmatched junction bases: 8. The CDR3 coding sequence is TGTGCCAGCACCGCCGGGACAGGGGGCGCGACTAATGAAAAACTGTTTTTT. As protein: CASTAGTGGATNEKLFF.

V gene TRBV29-1 combines with J gene TRBJ2-4; the D call may be TRBD1 or TRBD2 (5 bases each). The J call may not be correct, given that the DNA end is closer to TRBJ2-7. CDR1 and CDR2 (germline): SQVTM, ANQGSEA. This CDR3 comprises 14 residues. CDR3 sequence (DNA): TGCAGTGGGGGATATGGGGCGGGCACTTACGAGCAGTACTTC. This gives the protein CSGGYGAGTYEQYF.

The chain carries TRBV29-1 and TRBJ2-3, with D perhaps TRBD1 (5 bases). The V end lost 6 bases, the J end lost 14 bases, and 27 bases lay between the germline ends. The CDR3 covers 14 residues. CDR1 is SQVTM, CDR2 ANQGSEA, per germline. The CDR3 loop is CSVGRQQRNPDPYF. In DNA form, the CDR3 reads TGCAGCGTCGGAAGACAGCAAAGGAACCCCGATCCGTATTTT.

V usage is TRBV10-3 and J usage is TRBJ1-2, with a tentative D call TRBD1 (6 bases). This CDR3 spans 15 amino acids. CDR1 is ENHRY, CDR2 SYGVKD, per germline. Trimming removed 3 bases from V and 6 bases from J, with 17 bases in between. The CDR3 DNA sequence: TGTGCCATCAGTGACAGGGTTGCGGACAGTAATGGCTACACCTTC. It encodes CAISDRVADSNGYTF.

This clonotype was detected only a few times. The chain employs TRBV5-1 and TRBJ2-5, with D perhaps given as TRBD1 or TRBD2 (5 bases each). The CDR3 is 14 amino acids. Trimming took off 4 bases at V and 4 bases at J, with 14 bases between the two ends. Germline V gene sequence: CDR1 SGHRS, CDR2 YFSETQ. The CDR3 protein is CASSAGTVGETQYF. The CDR3 region has the DNA TGCGCCAGCAGCGCCGGGACCGTCGGAGAGACCCAGTACTTC.

Points on this clonotype: A read error may account for a junction end that differs from germline. The V call is TRBV7-8, the J call TRBJ2-5; a weak D match, TRBD1 (6 bases). In germline, CDR1 is SGHVS, CDR2 FQNEAQ. The CDR3 extends over 17 amino acids. The CDR3 DNA reads as TGTGTCAGCAGCCCTCTAGATACAGGGCATTCAGGTTGGACCCAGTACTTC. The encoded protein is CVSSPLDTGHSGWTQYF. The entire variable domain, with the rest obtained from reference TRBV7-8 and TRBJ2-5, is as follows: GAGVSQSPRYKVAKRGQDVALRCDPISGHVSLFWYQQALGQGPEFLTYFQNEAQLDKSGLPSDRFFAERPEGSVSTLKIQRTQQEDSAVYLCVSSPLDTGHSGWTQYFGPGTRLLVL.

This chain uses TRBV20-1 with TRBJ1-1; 10 bases match TRBD1. This CDR3 comprises 17 residues. From germline, CDR1 is DFQATT and CDR2 SNEGSKA (reference sequence). The V gene end was trimmed by 5 bases and the J gene end by 4 bases; junction bases not matched to a gene: 16. For the CDR3, the DNA is TGCAGTGCTCAAGACGACAGGGGGCGAAACTTACTCACTGAAGCTTTCTTT. This translates into CSAQDDRGRNLLTEAFF.

This clonotype was recorded a few times. The chain joins TRBV12-3 or TRBV12-4 to TRBJ2-7; TRBD2 aligns across 7 bases. The CDR3 is 13 residues long. The ends lost 9 bases at V and 0 bases at J; junction bases unmatched: 5. The CDR3 DNA reads as TGTGCCAGTCGGACTAGAGACTCCTACGAGCAGTACTTC. Amino acids: CASRTRDSYEQYF.

This rearrangement joins TRBV20-1 to TRBJ1-6; D is unclear. The ends were cut back, 1 base at V and 6 bases at J, with 4 bases in the middle. This CDR3 spans 12 amino acids. CDR1 is DFQATT and CDR2 is SNEGSKA in the germline V gene (reference sequence). CDR3 sequence reads: CSARGPNSPLHF. The CDR3 DNA is TGCAGTGCTAGAGGCCCTAATTCACCCCTCCACTTT.

This clonotype was observed a few times. The chain employs TRBV6-2 or TRBV6-3 and TRBJ1-1; D is undetermined. Per germline, CDR1 MNHEY and CDR2 SVGEGT. The V gene lost 3 bases and the J gene lost 1 base, with 9 bases spanning the gap. The length of the CDR3 is 14 residues. As DNA, the CDR3 is TGTGCCAGCAGTTATTTTGCAGGGAACACTGAAGCTTTCTTT. Translation: CASSYFAGNTEAFF.

CDR3 in DNA: TGTGCCAGCAGCCCCGGACGGGGGGGGCTGAATGAGCAGTTCTTC. As protein: CASSPGRGGLNEQFF. The chain combines TRBV7-6 with TRBJ2-1; 8 bases are shared with TRBD2. The CDR3 has 15 residues. V was pared by 5 bases and J by 7 bases, with 10 bases of the junction left unmatched. Looked up from germline, CDR1 is SGHVS and CDR2 is FNYEAQ.

This rearrangement joins TRBV6-2 or TRBV6-3 to TRBJ2-4; D is ambiguous. V was cut by 7 bases and J by 0 bases, with 19 bases left in between. The V gene's germline CDR1 is MNHEY and CDR2 SVGEGT. This CDR3 spans 17 amino acids. The CDR3 here is CASTEQFDFIAKNIQYF. DNA for the CDR3: TGTGCCAGCACGGAACAGTTTGATTTTATAGCCAAAAACATTCAGTACTTC.